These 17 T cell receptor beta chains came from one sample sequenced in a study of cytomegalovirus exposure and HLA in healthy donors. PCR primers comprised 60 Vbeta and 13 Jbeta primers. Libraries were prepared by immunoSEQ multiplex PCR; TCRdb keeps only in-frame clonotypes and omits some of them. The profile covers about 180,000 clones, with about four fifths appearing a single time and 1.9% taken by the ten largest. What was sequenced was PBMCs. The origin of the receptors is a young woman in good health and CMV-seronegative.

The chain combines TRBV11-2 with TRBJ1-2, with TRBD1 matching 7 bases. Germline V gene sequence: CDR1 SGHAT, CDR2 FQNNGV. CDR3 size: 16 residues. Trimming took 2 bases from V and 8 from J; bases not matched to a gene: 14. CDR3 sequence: CASSLTQGETVWGYTF. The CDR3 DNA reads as TGTGCCAGCAGCTTAACCCAGGGGGAGACCGTATGGGGCTACACCTTC. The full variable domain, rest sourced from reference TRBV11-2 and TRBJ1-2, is EAGVAQSPRYKIIEKRQSVAFWCNPISGHATLYWYQQILGQGPKLLIQFQNNGVVDDSQLPKDRFSAERLKGVDSTLKIQPAKLEDSAVYLCASSLTQGETVWGYTFGSGTRLTVV.

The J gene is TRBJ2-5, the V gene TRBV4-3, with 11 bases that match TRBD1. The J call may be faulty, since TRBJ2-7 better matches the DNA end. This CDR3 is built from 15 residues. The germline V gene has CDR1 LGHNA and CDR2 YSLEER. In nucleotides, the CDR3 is TGCGCCAGCAGCCAAGATGGGACAGGGGGCTACGAGCAGTACTTC. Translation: CASSQDGTGGYEQYF.

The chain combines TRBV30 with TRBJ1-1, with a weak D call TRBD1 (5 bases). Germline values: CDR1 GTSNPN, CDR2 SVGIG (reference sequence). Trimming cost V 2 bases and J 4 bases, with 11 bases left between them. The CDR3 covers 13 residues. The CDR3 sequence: CAWSNWGSTEAFF. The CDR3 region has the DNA TGTGCCTGGAGTAATTGGGGCAGCACTGAAGCTTTCTTT.

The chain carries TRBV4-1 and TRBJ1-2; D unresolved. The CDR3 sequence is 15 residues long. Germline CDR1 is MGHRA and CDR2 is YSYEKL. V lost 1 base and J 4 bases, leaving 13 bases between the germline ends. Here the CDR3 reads CASSQVMQEAYGYTF. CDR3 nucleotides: TGCGCCAGCAGCCAAGTAATGCAGGAGGCCTATGGCTACACCTTC.

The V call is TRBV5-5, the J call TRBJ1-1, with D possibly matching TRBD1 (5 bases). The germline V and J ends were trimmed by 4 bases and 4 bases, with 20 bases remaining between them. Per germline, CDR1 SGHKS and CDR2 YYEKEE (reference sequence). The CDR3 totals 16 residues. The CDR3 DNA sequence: TGTGCCAGCAGCCTCACGTTAAAGCAGGGTGGCACTGAAGCTTTCTTT. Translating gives CASSLTLKQGGTEAFF.

This chain's CDR3 is CAWRQGGRELFF. The CDR3 coding sequence is TGTGCCTGGCGACAGGGTGGCCGGGAGCTGTTTTTT. The gene calls are TRBV30 and TRBJ2-2; 7 nucleotides line up with TRBD1. The germline V gene encodes CDR1 GTSNPN and CDR2 SVGIG (reference sequence). The V and J ends lost 5 bases and 9 bases, in that order; junction bases with no gene match: 6. This CDR3 contains 12 residues.

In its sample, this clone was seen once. CDR3 DNA: TGCGCCAGCAGCCAAGTGACCCCCGGGACAGGAGCCTACGAGCAGTACTTC. Amino acids: CASSQVTPGTGAYEQYF. The V gene is TRBV4-1, the J gene TRBJ2-7, with TRBD1 identical over 8 bases. The V gene's germline CDR1 is MGHRA and CDR2 YSYEKL. Unmatched junction bases numbered 10, after V lost 1 base and J lost 2 bases. The CDR3 has 17 amino acids.

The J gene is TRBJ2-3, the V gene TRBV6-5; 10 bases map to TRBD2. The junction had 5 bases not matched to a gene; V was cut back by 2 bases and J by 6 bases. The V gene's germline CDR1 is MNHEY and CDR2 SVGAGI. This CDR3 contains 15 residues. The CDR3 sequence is CASSYALAGVDTQYF. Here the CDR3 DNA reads TGTGCCAGCAGTTACGCGCTAGCGGGGGTGGATACGCAGTATTTT.

CDR3 residues: CASSLGLSNTEAFF. As DNA, the CDR3 is TGTGCCAGCAGCCTAGGCCTTTCGAACACTGAAGCTTTCTTT. J is TRBJ1-1 and V is TRBV27; D unclear. Germline CDR1 reads MNHEY; CDR2 reads SMNVEV (reference sequence). V dropped 6 bases and J dropped 1 base, with 12 bases sitting between them. The CDR3 extends over 14 amino acids.

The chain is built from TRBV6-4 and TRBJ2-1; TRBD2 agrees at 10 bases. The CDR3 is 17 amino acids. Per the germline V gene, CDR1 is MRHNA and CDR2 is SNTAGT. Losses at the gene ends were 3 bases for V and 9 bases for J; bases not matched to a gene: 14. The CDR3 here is CASSDRAPSGGAFEQFF. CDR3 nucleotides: TGTGCCAGCAGTGATCGGGCCCCGAGCGGGGGGGCCTTTGAGCAGTTCTTC.

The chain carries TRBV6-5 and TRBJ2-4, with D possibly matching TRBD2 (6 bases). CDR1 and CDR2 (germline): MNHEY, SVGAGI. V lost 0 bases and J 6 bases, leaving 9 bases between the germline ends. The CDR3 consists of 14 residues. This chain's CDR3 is CASSYSGLPNIQYF. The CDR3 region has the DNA TGTGCCAGCAGTTACTCGGGACTCCCAAACATTCAGTACTTC.

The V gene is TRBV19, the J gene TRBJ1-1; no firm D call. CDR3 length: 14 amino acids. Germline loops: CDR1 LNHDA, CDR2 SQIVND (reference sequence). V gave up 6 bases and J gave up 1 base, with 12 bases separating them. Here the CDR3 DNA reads TGTGCCAGTAGGGTGGCTCCCGCGAACACTGAAGCTTTCTTT. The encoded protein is CASRVAPANTEAFF.

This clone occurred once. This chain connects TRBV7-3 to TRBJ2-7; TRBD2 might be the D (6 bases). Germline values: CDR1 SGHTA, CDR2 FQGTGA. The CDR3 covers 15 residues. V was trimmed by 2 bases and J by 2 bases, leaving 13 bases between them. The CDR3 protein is CASSLDSTSAYEQYF. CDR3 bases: TGTGCCAGCAGCTTAGACTCGACTAGTGCCTACGAGCAGTACTTC.

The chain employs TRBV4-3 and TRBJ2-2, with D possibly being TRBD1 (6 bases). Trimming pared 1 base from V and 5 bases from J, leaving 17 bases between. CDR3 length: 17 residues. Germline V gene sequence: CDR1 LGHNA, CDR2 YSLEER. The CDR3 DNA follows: TGCGCCAGCAGCCAAGTTAGGGGGTCTGAACGGACCGGGGAGCTGTTTTTT. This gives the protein CASSQVRGSERTGELFF.

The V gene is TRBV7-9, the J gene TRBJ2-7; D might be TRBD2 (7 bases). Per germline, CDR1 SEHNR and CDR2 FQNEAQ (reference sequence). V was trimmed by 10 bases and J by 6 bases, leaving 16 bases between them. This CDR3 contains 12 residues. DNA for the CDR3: TGTGCCAACGAAGGGGGGGGCGGCGAGCAGTACTTC. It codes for CANEGGGGEQYF.

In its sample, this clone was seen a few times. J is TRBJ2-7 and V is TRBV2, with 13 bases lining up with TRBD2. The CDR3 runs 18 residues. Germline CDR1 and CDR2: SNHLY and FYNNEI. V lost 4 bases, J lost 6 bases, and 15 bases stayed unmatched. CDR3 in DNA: TGTGCCAGCAGTGGGGGACTAGCGGGGACCAATCCGACTAGCGAGCAGTACTTC. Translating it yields CASSGGLAGTNPTSEQYF.

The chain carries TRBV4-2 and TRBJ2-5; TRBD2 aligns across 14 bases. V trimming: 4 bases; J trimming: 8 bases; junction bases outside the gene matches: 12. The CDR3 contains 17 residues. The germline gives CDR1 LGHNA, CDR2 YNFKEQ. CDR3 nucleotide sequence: TGTGCCAGCAGCCCCCTTACCGGGACTAGCGGGGGCCGAACCCAGTACTTC. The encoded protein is CASSPLTGTSGGRTQYF.